This TCR beta chain was identified in a study of cytomegalovirus exposure and HLA in healthy donors. Per the germline V gene, CDR1 is SNHLY and CDR2 is FYNNEI. The length of the CDR3 is 14 residues. V lost 2 bases, J lost 7 bases, and 11 bases lay in between. PCR amplification relied on 60 Vbeta primers (plus 13 Jbeta primers). Per the original data handling: In a later analysis, of 80 million or so unique beta chains, around 11 million appeared in at least two donors. The protocol was immunoSEQ multiplex PCR, while the TCRdb copy is restricted to in-frame clones and leaves out a portion. V and J calls and clone size are as listed in that table; D and trimming were resolved from the DNA. Of under 80,000 clones listed, 70% to 80% were seen once; the top ten hold roughly half.

The origin of this receptor is a man aged 50 to 60 in good health and CMV-seropositive. The V call is TRBV2, the J call TRBJ2-2, with D maybe TRBD2 (5 bases). Material: PBMCs. The CDR3 DNA reads TGTGCCAGCAGTGAAAGGGTACGGGGCGGGGAGCTGTTTTTT. It encodes CASSERVRGGELFF.